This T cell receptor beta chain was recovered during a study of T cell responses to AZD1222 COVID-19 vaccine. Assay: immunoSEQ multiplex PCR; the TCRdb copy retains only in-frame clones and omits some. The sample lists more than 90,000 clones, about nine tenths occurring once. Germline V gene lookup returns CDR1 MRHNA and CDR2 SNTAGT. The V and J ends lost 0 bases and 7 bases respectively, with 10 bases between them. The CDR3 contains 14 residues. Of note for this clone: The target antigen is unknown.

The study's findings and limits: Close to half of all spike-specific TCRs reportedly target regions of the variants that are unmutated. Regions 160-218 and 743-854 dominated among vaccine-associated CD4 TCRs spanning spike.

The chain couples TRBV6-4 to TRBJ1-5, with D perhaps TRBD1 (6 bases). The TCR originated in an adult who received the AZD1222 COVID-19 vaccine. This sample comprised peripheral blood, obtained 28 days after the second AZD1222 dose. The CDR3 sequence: CASSDSGGGQPQHF. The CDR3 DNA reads TGTGCCAGCAGTGACTCTGGGGGGGGCCAGCCCCAGCATTTT.